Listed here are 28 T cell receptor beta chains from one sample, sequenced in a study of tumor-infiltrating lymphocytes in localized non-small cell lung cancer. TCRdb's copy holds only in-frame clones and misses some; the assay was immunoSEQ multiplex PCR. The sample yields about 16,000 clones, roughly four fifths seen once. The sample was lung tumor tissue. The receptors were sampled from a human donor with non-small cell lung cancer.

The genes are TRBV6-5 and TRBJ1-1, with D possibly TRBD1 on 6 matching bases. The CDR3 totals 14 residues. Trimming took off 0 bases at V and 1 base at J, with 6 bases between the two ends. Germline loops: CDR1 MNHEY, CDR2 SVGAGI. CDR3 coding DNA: TGTGCCAGCAGTTACTCAGGGGGGAACACTGAAGCTTTCTTT. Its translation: CASSYSGGNTEAFF.

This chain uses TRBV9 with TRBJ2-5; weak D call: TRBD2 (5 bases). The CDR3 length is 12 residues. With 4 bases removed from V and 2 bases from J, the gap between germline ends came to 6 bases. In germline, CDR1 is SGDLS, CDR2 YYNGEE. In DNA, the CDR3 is TGTGCCAGCAGCCGGACTCAAGAGACCCAGTACTTC. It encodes CASSRTQETQYF.

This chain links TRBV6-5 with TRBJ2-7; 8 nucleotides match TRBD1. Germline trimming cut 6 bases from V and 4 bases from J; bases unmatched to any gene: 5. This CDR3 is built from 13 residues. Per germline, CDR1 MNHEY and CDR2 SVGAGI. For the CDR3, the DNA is TGTGCCAGCAGCCGGACAGGGCCATACGAGCAGTACTTC. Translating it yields CASSRTGPYEQYF.

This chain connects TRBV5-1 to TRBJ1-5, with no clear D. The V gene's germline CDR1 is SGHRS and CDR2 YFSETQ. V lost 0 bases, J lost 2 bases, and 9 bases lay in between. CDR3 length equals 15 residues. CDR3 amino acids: CASSLDGHGNQPQHF. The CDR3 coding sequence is TGCGCCAGCAGCTTGGATGGTCATGGCAATCAGCCCCAGCATTTT.

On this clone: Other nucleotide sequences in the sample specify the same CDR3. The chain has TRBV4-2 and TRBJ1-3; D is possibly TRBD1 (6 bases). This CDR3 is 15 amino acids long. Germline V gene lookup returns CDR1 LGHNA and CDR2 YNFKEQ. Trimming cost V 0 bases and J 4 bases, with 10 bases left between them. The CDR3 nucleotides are TGTGCCAGCAGCCAAGACAGGGGTTCCGGAAACACCATATATTTT. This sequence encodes CASSQDRGSGNTIYF.

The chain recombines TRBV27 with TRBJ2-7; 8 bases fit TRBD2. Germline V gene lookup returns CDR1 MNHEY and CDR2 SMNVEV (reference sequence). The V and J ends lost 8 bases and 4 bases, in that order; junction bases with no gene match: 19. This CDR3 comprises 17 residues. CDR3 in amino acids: CASRRGGRRAIGYEQYF. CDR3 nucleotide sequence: TGTGCCAGCCGACGGGGGGGTAGGAGGGCCATAGGATACGAGCAGTACTTC.

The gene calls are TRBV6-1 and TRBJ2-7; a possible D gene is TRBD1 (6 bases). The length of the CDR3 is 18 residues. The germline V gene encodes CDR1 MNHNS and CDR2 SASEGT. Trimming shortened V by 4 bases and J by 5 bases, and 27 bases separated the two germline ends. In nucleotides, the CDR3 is TGTGCCAGCAGTGCTCCTCAGGGGTCTGGGACCGTGGGGGACGAGCAGTACTTC. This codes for CASSAPQGSGTVGDEQYF.

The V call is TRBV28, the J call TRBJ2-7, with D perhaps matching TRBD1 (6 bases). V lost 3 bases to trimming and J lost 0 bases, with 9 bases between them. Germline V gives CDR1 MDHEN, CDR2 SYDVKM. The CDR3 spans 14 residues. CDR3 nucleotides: TGTGCCAGCAGTTTTACAGGGAACTCCTACGAGCAGTACTTC. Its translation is CASSFTGNSYEQYF.

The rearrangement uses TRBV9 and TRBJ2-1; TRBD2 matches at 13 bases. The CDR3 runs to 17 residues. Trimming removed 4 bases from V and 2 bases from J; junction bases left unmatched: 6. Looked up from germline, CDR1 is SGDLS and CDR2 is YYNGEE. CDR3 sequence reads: CASSPRLAGGPYNEQFF. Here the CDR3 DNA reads TGTGCCAGCAGCCCCCGACTAGCGGGAGGACCCTACAATGAGCAGTTCTTC.

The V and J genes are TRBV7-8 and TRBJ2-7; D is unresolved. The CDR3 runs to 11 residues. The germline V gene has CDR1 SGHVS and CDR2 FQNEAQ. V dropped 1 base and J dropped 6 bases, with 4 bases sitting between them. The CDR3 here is CASSLEAEQYF. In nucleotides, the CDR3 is TGTGCCAGCAGCTTAGAAGCCGAGCAGTACTTC.

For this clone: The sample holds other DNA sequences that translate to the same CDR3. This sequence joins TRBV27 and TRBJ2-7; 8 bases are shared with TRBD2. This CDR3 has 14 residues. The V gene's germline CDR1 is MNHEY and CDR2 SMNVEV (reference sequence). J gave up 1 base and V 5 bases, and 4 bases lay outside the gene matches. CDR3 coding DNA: TGTGCCAGCAGTCTCACTAGCGGTTCCTACGAGCAGTACTTC. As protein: CASSLTSGSYEQYF.

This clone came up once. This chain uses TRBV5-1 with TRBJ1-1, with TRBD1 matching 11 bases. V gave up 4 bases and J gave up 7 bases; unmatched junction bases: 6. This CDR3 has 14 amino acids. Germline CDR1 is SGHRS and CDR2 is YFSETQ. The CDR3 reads CASSPGQGAGEAFF. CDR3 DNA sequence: TGCGCCAGCAGCCCTGGACAGGGGGCTGGTGAAGCTTTCTTT.

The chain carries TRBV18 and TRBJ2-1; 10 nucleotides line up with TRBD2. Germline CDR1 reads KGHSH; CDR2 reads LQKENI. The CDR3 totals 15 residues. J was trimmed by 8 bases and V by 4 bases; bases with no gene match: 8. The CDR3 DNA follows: TGTGCCAGCTCACGAGCGGGAGGGCGCGGGGATGAGCAGTTCTTC. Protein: CASSRAGGRGDEQFF.

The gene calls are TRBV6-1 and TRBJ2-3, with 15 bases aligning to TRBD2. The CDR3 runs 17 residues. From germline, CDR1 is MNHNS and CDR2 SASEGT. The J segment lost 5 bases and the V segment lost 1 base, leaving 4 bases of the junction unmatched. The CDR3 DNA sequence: TGTGCCAGCAGTGAAGTGGGACTAGCGGGAGGAAAAGATACGCAGTATTTT. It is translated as CASSEVGLAGGKDTQYF.

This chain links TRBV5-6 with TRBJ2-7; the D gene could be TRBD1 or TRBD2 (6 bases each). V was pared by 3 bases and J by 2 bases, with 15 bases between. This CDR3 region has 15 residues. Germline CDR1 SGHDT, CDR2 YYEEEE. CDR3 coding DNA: TGTGCCAGCAGCTCTACGGGGGCATATACCTACGAGCAGTACTTC. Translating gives CASSSTGAYTYEQYF.

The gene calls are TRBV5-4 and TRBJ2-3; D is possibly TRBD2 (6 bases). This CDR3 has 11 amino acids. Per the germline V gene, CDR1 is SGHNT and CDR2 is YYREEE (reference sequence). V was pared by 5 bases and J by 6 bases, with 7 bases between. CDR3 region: CASRLADTQYF. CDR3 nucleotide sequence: TGTGCCAGCAGGCTAGCGGATACGCAGTATTTT.

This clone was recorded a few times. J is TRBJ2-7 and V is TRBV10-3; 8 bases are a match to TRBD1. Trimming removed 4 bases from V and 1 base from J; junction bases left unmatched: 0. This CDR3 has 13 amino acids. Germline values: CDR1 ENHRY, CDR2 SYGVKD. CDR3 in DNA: TGTGCCATCAGTGGGACAGGGTCCTACGAGCAGTACTTC. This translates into CAISGTGSYEQYF.

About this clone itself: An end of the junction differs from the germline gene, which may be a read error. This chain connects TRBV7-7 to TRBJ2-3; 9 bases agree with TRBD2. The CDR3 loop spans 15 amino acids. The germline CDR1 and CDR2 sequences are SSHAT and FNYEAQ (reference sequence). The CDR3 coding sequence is TGTGCTAGCAGCTTAGCCAGCGGGAGGACAGATACGCAGTATTTT. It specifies CASSLASGRTDTQYF.

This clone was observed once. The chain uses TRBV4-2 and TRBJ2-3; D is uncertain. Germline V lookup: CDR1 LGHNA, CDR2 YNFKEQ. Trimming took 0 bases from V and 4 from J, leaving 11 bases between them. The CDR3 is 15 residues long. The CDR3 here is CASSQDMLDADTQYF. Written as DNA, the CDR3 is TGTGCCAGCAGCCAAGATATGCTAGATGCAGATACGCAGTATTTT.

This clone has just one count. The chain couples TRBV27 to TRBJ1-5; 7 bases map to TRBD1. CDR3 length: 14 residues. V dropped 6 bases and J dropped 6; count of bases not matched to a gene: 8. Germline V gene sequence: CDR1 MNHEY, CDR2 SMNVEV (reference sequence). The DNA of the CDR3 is TGTGCCAGCAGCCCTGACAGGGTGGGTCAGCCCCAGCATTTT. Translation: CASSPDRVGQPQHF.

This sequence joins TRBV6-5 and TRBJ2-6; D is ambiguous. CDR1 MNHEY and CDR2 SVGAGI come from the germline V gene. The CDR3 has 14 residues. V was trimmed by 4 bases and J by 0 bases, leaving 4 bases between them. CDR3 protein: CASSFLSGANVLTF. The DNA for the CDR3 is TGTGCCAGCAGTTTTCTCTCTGGGGCCAACGTCCTGACTTTC.

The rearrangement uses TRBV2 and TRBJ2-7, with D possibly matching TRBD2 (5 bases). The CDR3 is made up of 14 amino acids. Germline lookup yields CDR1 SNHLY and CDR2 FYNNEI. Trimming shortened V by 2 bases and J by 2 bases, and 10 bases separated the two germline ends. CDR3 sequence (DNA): TGTGCCAGCAGTGAACGAGGGCACACCTACGAGCAGTACTTC. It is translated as CASSERGHTYEQYF.

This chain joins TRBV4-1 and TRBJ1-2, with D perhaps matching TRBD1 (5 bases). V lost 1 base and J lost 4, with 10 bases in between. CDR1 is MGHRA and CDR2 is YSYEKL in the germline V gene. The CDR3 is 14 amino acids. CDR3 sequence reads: CASSQGGGLYGYTF. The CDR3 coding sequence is TGCGCCAGCAGCCAAGGGGGGGGACTCTATGGCTACACCTTC.

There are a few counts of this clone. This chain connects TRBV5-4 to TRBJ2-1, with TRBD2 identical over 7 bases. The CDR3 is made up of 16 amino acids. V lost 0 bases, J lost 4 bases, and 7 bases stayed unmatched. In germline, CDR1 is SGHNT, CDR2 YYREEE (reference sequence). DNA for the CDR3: TGTGCCAGCAGCTTGGGGGCCGGGAGGACTTACAATGAGCAGTTCTTC. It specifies CASSLGAGRTYNEQFF.

The CDR3 bases are TGTGCCACCCGGCGACTAGGGGGCACCGGGGAGCTGTTTTTT. Translating it yields CATRRLGGTGELFF. The chain combines TRBV7-8 with TRBJ2-2; the D call may be TRBD1 or TRBD2 (6 bases each). This CDR3 has 14 amino acids. Between the trimmed V and J ends, which lost 10 bases and 4 bases, there was a span of 16 bases. From germline, CDR1 is SGHVS and CDR2 FQNEAQ.

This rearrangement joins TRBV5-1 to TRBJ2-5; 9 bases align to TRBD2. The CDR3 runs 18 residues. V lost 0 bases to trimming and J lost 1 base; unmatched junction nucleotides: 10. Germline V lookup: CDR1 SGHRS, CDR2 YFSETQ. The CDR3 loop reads CASSLGLATSGSQETQYF. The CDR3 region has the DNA TGCGCCAGCAGCTTGGGGTTGGCGACTAGCGGATCCCAAGAGACCCAGTACTTC.

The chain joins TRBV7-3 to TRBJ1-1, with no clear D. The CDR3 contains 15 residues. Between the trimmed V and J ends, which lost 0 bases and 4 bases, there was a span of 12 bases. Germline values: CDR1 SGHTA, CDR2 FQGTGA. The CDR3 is CASSLTPGEGTEAFF. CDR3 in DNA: TGTGCCAGCAGCTTAACCCCCGGGGAGGGCACTGAAGCTTTCTTT.

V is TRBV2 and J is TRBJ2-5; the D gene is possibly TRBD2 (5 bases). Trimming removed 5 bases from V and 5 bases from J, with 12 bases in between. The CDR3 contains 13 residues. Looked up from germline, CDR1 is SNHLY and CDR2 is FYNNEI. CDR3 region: CASSWTVSETQYF. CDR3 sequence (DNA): TGTGCCAGCAGTTGGACTGTCTCGGAGACCCAGTACTTC.